Listed here are 10 T cell receptor beta chains from one sample, sequenced in a study of cytomegalovirus exposure and HLA in healthy donors. With 60 Vbeta and 13 Jbeta primers, the PCR was carried out. Clones were sequenced by immunoSEQ multiplex PCR, and TCRdb holds only the in-frame ones, with some missing. The sample records 110,000 or so clones, around 80% being singletons. Input material: PBMCs. Receptor source: a man younger than 35 in good health and CMV-seronegative.

This chain connects TRBV11-2 to TRBJ1-4; D may be TRBD1 (6 bases). V lost 3 bases and J lost 3, with 11 bases in between. CDR1 is SGHAT and CDR2 is FQNNGV in the germline V gene. This CDR3 comprises 15 residues. This CDR3 is CASSFTGSANEKLFF. For the CDR3, the DNA is TGTGCCAGCAGCTTCACAGGGAGTGCTAATGAAAAACTGTTTTTT.

This chain links TRBV10-3 with TRBJ2-3; 9 positions match TRBD2. V lost 9 bases, J lost 0 bases, and 10 bases stayed unmatched. The germline V gene has CDR1 ENHRY and CDR2 SYGVKD. The CDR3 has 16 amino acids. The CDR3 sequence is CAIASSGILSTDTQYF. The CDR3 DNA is TGTGCCATAGCCTCTAGCGGGATTTTAAGCACAGATACGCAGTATTTT.

The chain joins TRBV6-5 to TRBJ2-2; 7 bases map to TRBD2. With V trimmed by 2 bases and J by 4 bases, 1 base remained unmatched. Per the germline V gene, CDR1 is MNHEY and CDR2 is SVGAGI. This CDR3 is built from 14 residues. The CDR3 DNA is TGTGCCAGCAGTTACGGGAGGGCCACCGGGGAGCTGTTTTTT. This codes for CASSYGRATGELFF.

This sequence joins TRBV18 and TRBJ2-2; 7 nucleotides agree with TRBD1. This CDR3 is 15 amino acids long. CDR1 KGHSH and CDR2 LQKENI come from the germline V gene. V shed 3 bases and J 6 bases; nucleotides not matched to a gene: 7. This CDR3 is CASSPSSQGAGELFF. In DNA, the CDR3 is TGTGCCAGCTCACCTTCCTCCCAGGGGGCCGGGGAGCTGTTTTTT.

This chain connects TRBV11-2 to TRBJ2-1; maybe TRBD1 (6 bases). V dropped 5 bases and J dropped 1 base, with 9 bases sitting between them. The germline CDR1 and CDR2 sequences are SGHAT and FQNNGV. The CDR3 has 14 amino acids. CDR3 sequence (DNA): TGTGCCAGCAGCCCTACAGGGTCCTACAATGAGCAGTTCTTC. As protein: CASSPTGSYNEQFF.

J is TRBJ2-2 and V is TRBV10-3, with D possibly being TRBD2 (5 bases). Germline CDR1 and CDR2: ENHRY and SYGVKD. Trimming took 0 bases from V and 5 from J, leaving 13 bases between them. The CDR3 sequence is 16 residues long. Here the CDR3 reads CAISESRAHFTGELFF. The CDR3 DNA reads TGTGCCATCAGTGAGTCGAGGGCGCACTTTACCGGGGAGCTGTTTTTT.

V usage is TRBV4-1 and J usage is TRBJ2-1, with no clear D. V was pared by 6 bases and J by 0 bases, with 15 bases between. The length of the CDR3 is 16 residues. Germline V gene lookup returns CDR1 MGHRA and CDR2 YSYEKL. The CDR3 loop reads CASSQPAASSYNEQFF. The CDR3 nucleotides read TGCGCCAGCAGTCAACCCGCCGCGAGCTCCTACAATGAGCAGTTCTTC.

The chain has TRBV5-1 and TRBJ1-1; D uncertain. V lost 4 bases and J 1 base, leaving 14 bases between the germline ends. This CDR3 has 15 amino acids. Germline V gene data show CDR1 as SGHRS and CDR2 as YFSETQ. The CDR3 sequence: CASSPDAGKNTEAFF. The CDR3 DNA sequence: TGCGCCAGCAGCCCTGATGCGGGGAAGAACACTGAAGCTTTCTTT.

The chain joins TRBV18 to TRBJ2-2; maybe TRBD1 (6 bases). CDR1 is KGHSH, CDR2 LQKENI, per germline. CDR3 size: 14 residues. Trimming shortened V by 6 bases and J by 1 base, and 9 bases separated the two germline ends. The CDR3 region is CASSEGENTGELFF. As DNA, the CDR3 is TGTGCCAGCTCTGAGGGGGAGAACACCGGGGAGCTGTTTTTT.

The DNA of the CDR3 is TGTGCCAGCAGCTCTACTAGACAGGGGCCGGGGCAGTACTTC. It specifies CASSSTRQGPGQYF. V usage is TRBV5-6 and J usage is TRBJ2-7; 8 bases are a match to TRBD1. From germline, CDR1 is SGHDT and CDR2 YYEEEE. There are 14 residues in the CDR3. V shed 3 bases and J 9 bases; nucleotides not matched to a gene: 11. Supplemented by reference TRBV5-6 and TRBJ2-7, the full variable domain reads DAGVTQSPTHLIKTRGQQVTLRCSPKSGHDTVSWYQQALGQGPQFIFQYYEEEERQRGNFPDRFSGHQFPNYSSELNVNALLLGDSALYLCASSSTRQGPGQYFGPGTRLTVT.